This TCR beta chain was documented in a study of somatic mutations in cytotoxic T cells in rheumatoid arthritis. Study-level information: Flow cytometry sorted some V beta antibody-stained T-cell populations to nearly 100% purity, V beta1+ cells among them being sequenced for TCRB.

Study findings and constraints: An age-related increase in CD8+ clonality was seen in rheumatoid arthritis patients but not in healthy controls.

Isolating CD4+ and CD8+ cells involved positive magnetic bead selection on an AutoMACS. Their purity was then checked by flow cytometry. With regard to this clone: Its specificity is unknown.

Germline V lookup: CDR1 SEHNR, CDR2 FQNEAQ (reference sequence). V was clipped by 4 bases and J by 6 bases, with 9 bases between them. The CDR3 consists of 12 residues. The data were produced by immunoSEQ multiplex PCR, yet TCRdb's version contains in-frame clones alone and is incomplete. The sample has about 15,000 clones; roughly 73% are singletons. The sequenced sample was CD8+ T cells sorted from blood. The chain is built from TRBV7-9 and TRBJ1-1; D possibly corresponds to TRBD1 (5 bases). The receptor comes from an adult with rheumatoid arthritis. The CDR3 loop is CASSWGTAEAFF. The DNA of the CDR3 is TGTGCCAGCAGCTGGGGGACTGCTGAAGCTTTCTTT.